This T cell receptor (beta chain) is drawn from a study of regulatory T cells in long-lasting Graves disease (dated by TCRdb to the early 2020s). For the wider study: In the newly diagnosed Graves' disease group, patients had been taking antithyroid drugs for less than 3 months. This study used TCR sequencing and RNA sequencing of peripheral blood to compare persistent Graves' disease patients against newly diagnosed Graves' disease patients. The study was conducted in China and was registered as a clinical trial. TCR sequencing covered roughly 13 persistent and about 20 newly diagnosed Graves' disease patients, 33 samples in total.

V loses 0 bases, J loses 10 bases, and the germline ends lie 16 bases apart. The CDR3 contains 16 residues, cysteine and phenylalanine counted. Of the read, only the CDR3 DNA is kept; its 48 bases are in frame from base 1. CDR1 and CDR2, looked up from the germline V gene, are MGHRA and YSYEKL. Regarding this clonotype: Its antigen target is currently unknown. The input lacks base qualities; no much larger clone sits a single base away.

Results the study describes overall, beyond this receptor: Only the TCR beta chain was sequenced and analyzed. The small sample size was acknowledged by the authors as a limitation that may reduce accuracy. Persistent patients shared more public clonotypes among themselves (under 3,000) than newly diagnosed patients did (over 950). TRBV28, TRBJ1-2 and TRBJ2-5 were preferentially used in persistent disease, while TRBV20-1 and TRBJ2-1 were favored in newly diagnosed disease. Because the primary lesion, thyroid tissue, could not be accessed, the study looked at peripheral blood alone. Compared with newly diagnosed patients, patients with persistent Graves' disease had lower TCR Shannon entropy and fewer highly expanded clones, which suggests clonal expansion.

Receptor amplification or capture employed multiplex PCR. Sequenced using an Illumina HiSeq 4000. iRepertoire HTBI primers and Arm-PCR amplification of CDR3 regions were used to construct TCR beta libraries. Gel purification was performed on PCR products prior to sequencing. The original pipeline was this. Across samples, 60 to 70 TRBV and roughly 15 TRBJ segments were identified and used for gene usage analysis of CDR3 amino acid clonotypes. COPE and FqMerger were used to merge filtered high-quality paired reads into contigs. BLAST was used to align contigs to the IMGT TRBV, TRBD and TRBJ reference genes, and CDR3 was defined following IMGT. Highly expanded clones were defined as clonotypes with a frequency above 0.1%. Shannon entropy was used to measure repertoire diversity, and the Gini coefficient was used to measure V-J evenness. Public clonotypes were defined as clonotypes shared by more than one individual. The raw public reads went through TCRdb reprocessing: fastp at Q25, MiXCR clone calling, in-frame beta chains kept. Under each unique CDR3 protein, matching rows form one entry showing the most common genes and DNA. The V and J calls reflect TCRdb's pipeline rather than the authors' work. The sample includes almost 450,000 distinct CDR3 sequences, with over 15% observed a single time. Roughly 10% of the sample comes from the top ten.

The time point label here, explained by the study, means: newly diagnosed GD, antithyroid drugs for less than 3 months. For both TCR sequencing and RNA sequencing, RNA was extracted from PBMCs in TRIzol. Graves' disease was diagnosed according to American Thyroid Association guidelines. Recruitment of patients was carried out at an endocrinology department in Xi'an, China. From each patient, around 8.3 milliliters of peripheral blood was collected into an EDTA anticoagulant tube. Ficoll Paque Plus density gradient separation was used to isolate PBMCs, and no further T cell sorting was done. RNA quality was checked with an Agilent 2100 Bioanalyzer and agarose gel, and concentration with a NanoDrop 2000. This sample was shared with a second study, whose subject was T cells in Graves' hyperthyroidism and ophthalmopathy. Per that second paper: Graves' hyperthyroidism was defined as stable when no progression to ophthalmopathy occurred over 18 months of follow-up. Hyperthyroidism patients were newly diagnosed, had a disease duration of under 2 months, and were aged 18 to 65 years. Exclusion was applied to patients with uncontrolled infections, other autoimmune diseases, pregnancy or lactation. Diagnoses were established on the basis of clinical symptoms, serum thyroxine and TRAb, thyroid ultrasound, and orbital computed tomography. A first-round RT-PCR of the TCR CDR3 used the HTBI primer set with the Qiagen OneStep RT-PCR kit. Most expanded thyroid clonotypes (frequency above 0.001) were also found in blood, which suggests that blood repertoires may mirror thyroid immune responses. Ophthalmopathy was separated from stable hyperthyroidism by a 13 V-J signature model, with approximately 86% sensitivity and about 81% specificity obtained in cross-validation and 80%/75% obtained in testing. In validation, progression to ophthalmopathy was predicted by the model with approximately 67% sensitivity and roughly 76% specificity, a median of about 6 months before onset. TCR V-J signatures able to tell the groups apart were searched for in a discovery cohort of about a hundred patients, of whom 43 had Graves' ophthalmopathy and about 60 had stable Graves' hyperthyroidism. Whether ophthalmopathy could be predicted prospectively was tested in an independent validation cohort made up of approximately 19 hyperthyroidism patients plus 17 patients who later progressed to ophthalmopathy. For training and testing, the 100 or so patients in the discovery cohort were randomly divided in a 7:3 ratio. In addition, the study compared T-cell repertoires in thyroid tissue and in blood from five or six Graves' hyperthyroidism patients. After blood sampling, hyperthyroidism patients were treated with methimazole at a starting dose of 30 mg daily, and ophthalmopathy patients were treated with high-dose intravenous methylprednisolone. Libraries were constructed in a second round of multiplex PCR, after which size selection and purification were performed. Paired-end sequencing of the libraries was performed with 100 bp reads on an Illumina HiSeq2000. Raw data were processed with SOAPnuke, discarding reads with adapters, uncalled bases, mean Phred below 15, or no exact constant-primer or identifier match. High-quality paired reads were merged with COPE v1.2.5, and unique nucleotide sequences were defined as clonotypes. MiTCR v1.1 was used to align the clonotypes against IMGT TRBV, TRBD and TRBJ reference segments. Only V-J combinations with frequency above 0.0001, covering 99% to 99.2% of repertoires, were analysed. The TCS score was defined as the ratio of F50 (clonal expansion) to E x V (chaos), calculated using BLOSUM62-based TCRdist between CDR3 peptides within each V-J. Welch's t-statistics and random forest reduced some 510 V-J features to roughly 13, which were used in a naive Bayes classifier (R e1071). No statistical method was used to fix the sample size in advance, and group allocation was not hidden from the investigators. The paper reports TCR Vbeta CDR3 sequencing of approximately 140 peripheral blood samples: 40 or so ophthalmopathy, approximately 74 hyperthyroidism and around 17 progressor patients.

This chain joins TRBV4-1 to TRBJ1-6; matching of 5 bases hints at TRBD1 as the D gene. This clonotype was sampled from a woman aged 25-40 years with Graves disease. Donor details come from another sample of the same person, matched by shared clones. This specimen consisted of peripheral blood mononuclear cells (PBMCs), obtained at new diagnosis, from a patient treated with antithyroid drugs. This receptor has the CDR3 CASSQEWPGVRSPLHF. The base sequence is TGCGCCAGCAGCCAAGAGTGGCCGGGGGTCAGGTCACCCCTCCACTTT.